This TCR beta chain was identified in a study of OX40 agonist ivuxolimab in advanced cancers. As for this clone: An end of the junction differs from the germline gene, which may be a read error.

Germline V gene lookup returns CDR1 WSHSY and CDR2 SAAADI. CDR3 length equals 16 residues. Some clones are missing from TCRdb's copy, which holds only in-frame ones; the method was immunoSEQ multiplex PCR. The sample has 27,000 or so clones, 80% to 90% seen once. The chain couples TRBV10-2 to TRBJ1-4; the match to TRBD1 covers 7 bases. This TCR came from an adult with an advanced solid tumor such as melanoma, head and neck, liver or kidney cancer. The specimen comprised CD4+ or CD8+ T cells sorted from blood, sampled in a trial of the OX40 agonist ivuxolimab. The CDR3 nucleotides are TGCGCCAGCAGTGAGTCCATGACAGGGACTAGTGAAAAACTGTTTTTT. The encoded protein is CASSESMTGTSEKLFF.